The following is a T cell receptor (beta chain) sequence with its context. Its antigen is as yet unknown. The sample belongs to a study of human T cells and chemical hapten exposure. General study results and limits: Since the donors had alopecia, their immune response may not be the same as that of healthy people. No shift was seen in TCRs above 1 in 1000 frequency with DPC sensitization.

The time point: patch test 3, about 24 weeks after DPC sensitization. Treatment given: therapeutic diphenylcyclopropenone sensitization with weekly scalp DPC. TCRdb used MiXCR to reprocess the RACE reads, holding one entry per CDR3 protein. Of about 200,000 distinct CDR3 sequences in the sample, under 25% were seen once. This TCR came from a middle-aged woman with alopecia areata. Some clones in this sample may be carry-over from other donors' samples. The material was whole blood, obtained in connection with sensitization to the hapten diphenylcyclopropenone (DPC).

Here the CDR3 DNA reads TGCAGCGTGAGTGGGACAGGGGATTACGAGCAGTACTTC. As protein: CSVSGTGDYEQYF. The V call is TRBV29-1, the J call TRBJ2-7; TRBD1 matches 10 bases. This CDR3 comprises 13 residues. V shed 6 bases and J 4 bases; nucleotides not matched to a gene: 6. Germline assignment: CDR1 SQVTM and CDR2 ANQGSEA.